This T cell receptor (beta chain) originates from a study of spatial heterogeneity in lung cancer. This clonotype appeared a few times. Time point meaning: sample taken at primary tumor resection. Extraction of whole RNA from tumor, nontumor lung or frozen PBMC preceded unsorted sequencing. A total of approximately 69 untreated early-stage non-small cell lung cancer patients served as donors. Unique molecular identifiers, one per molecule, were present on every TCR cDNA molecule. TCRdb re-called the 5' RACE reads with MiXCR, one entry per CDR3 protein. In the table there are over 45,000 distinct CDR3 sequences, approximately 5.7% of which are singletons. V lost 4 bases and J lost 4; bases outside the gene matches: 3. The CDR3 contains 14 residues. Germline V lookup: CDR1 MNHNS, CDR2 SASEGT.

The sequence was obtained from a male donor with early-stage non-small cell lung cancer. J is TRBJ2-1 and V is TRBV6-1; TRBD2 matches 8 bases. The sample here was PBMCs, taken at surgery. The CDR3 loop is CASSAASGYNEQFF. In DNA, the CDR3 is TGTGCCAGCAGTGCGGCTAGCGGGTACAATGAGCAGTTCTTC.